The clone carrying this T cell receptor beta chain turned up a few times. Some clones are missing from TCRdb's copy, which holds only in-frame ones; the method was immunoSEQ multiplex PCR. The table lists just over 200,000 clones, about four fifths of them singletons. This specimen comes from a study of cytotoxic CD8 clonotypes in ibrutinib-treated CLL. Cryopreserved PBMCs supplied 2 to 2.5 micrograms of genomic DNA for TCR beta libraries. The CDR3 loop spans 12 amino acids. Deletions cut 4 bases from V and 3 bases from J, with 4 bases between. The germline V gene has CDR1 ENHRY and CDR2 SYGVKD. The sample in question was PBMCs, obtained after 12 months of ibrutinib treatment. This receptor was identified in a human donor with chronic lymphocytic leukemia. This chain joins TRBV10-3 and TRBJ1-3; the D is unclear. The CDR3 nucleotides are TGTGCCATCAGTGGGGATGGAAACACCATATATTTT. Its translation: CAISGDGNTIYF.